The 26 T cell receptor beta chains given below trace back to one sample, sequenced in a study of blood T cell repertoires in COVID-19. Repertoires were generated with immunoSEQ multiplex PCR, while TCRdb's copy carries only in-frame clones and drops some. Of 20,000 to 25,000 clones listed, over 60% are singletons. Sequencing was carried out using peripheral blood. The receptor source for this set is a man aged 60 to 75 with active COVID-19.

The table lists this clone with a few counts. This sequence joins TRBV7-9 and TRBJ2-1; 7 nucleotides agree with TRBD2. CDR1 and CDR2 from the germline V gene are SEHNR and FQNEAQ (reference sequence). The V segment lost 1 base and the J segment 6 bases; nucleotides outside the gene matches: 6. CDR3 length: 15 residues. CDR3 amino acids: CASSLEAGAVNEQFF. In DNA, the CDR3 is TGTGCCAGCAGCTTAGAGGCGGGAGCTGTCAATGAGCAGTTCTTC.

The chain recombines TRBV4-2 with TRBJ2-7, with D perhaps TRBD1 (6 bases). Germline CDR1 is LGHNA and CDR2 is YNFKEQ. This CDR3 has 16 residues. Trimming took 3 bases from V and 3 from J, leaving 18 bases between them. Here the CDR3 DNA reads TGTGCCAGCAGCCACCCGGACAGTCACACCTTCTACGAGCAGTACTTC. Its protein product is CASSHPDSHTFYEQYF.

The gene calls are TRBV5-1 and TRBJ2-5, with D possibly being TRBD1 (5 bases). The CDR3 contains 17 residues. Germline V CDR1 and CDR2: SGHRS, YFSETQ. Trimming left V 4 bases short and J 4 bases short, with 23 bases between. CDR3 amino acids: CASSINEWGPSAETQYF. CDR3 nucleotide sequence: TGCGCCAGCAGCATAAATGAATGGGGCCCCTCTGCAGAGACCCAGTACTTC.

This sequence joins TRBV7-9 and TRBJ1-2, with a tentative D call TRBD1 (6 bases). Germline V gene data show CDR1 as SEHNR and CDR2 as FQNEAQ (reference sequence). V gave up 5 bases and J gave up 3 bases, with 16 bases separating them. This CDR3 has 15 residues. For the CDR3, the DNA is TGTGCCAGCAGCATAGGAGGGACATCTGACTATGGCTACACCTTC. This gives the protein CASSIGGTSDYGYTF.

This chain connects TRBV5-1 to TRBJ1-2; D remains ambiguous. The CDR3 covers 14 residues. Between the trimmed V and J ends, which lost 4 bases and 0 bases, there was a span of 10 bases. Germline V gives CDR1 SGHRS, CDR2 YFSETQ. The CDR3 DNA sequence: TGCGCCAGCAGCCCGACGGAGACTAACTATGGCTACACCTTC. The encoded protein is CASSPTETNYGYTF.

The J gene is TRBJ2-1, the V gene TRBV7-2, with 7 positions matching TRBD2. Germline assignment: CDR1 SGHTA and CDR2 FQGNSA. The junction had 12 bases not matched to a gene; V was cut back by 5 bases and J by 8 bases. The CDR3 has 15 amino acids. CDR3 region: CASSPIRAGRDEQFF. For the CDR3, the DNA is TGTGCCAGCAGCCCCATCCGGGCGGGGAGGGATGAGCAGTTCTTC.

This chain connects TRBV2 to TRBJ1-6, with 7 positions matching TRBD1. The ends lost 7 bases at V and 7 bases at J; junction bases unmatched: 7. Germline CDR1 is SNHLY and CDR2 is FYNNEI. The CDR3 is 14 residues long. Here the CDR3 DNA reads TGTGCCAGCACGGGGGGGACAGCAAATTCACCCCTCCACTTT. This gives the protein CASTGGTANSPLHF.

CDR3 region: CASSPRQAYGYTF. CDR3 in DNA: TGTGCCAGTAGCCCCCGGCAGGCCTATGGCTACACCTTC. The V call is TRBV19, the J call TRBJ1-2; D is ambiguous. Germline V gene data show CDR1 as LNHDA and CDR2 as SQIVND (reference sequence). CDR3 length equals 13 residues. V was pared by 6 bases and J by 4 bases, with 12 bases between. Using reference TRBV19 and TRBJ1-2 for the parts outside the CDR3, the full variable domain is DGGITQSPKYLFRKEGQNVTLSCEQNLNHDAMYWYRQDPGQGLRLIYYSQIVNDFQKGDIAEGYSVSREKKESFPLTVTSAQKNPTAFYLCASSPRQAYGYTFGSGTRLTVV.

V and J are TRBV3-1 (or the pseudogene TRBV3-2) and TRBJ2-5; D is unresolved. V was clipped by 2 bases and J by 4 bases, with 5 bases between them. The germline V gene has CDR1 LGHDT and CDR2 YNNKEL (reference sequence). The CDR3 has 12 residues. The CDR3 sequence: CASSQIIETQYF. CDR3 DNA: TGTGCCAGCAGCCAAATTATAGAGACCCAGTACTTC.

V gene TRBV9 combines with J gene TRBJ1-4; 9 bases map to TRBD1. Losses at the gene ends were 2 bases for V and 7 bases for J; bases not matched to a gene: 6. The CDR3 runs to 15 residues. Germline V gives CDR1 SGDLS, CDR2 YYNGEE. The CDR3 reads CASSVSGTGLEKLFF. The DNA of the CDR3 is TGTGCCAGCAGCGTCTCCGGGACAGGGCTTGAAAAACTGTTTTTT. Based on the CDR3 plus reference TRBV9 and TRBJ1-4, the full variable domain is DSGVTQTPKHLITATGQRVTLRCSPRSGDLSVYWYQQSLDQGLQFLIQYYNGEERAKGNILERFSAQQFPDLHSELNLSSLELGDSALYFCASSVSGTGLEKLFFGSGTQLSVL.

The J gene is TRBJ2-7, the V gene TRBV11-2; 10 nucleotides agree with TRBD1. The CDR3 is 15 amino acids. V was clipped by 5 bases and J by 0 bases; unmatched bases: 4. Looked up from germline, CDR1 is SGHAT and CDR2 is FQNNGV. CDR3 in DNA: TGTGCCAGCAGCCCTTGGACAGGGGGCTCCTACGAGCAGTACTTC. Its protein product is CASSPWTGGSYEQYF.

In this sample, this clone turned up a few times. The CDR3 here is CASSSVNQPQHF. CDR3 coding DNA: TGTGCCAGCAGTTCCGTCAATCAGCCCCAGCATTTT. This sequence joins TRBV27 and TRBJ1-5, with no clear D. The CDR3 runs 12 residues. Germline assignment: CDR1 MNHEY and CDR2 SMNVEV (reference sequence). V was shortened by 4 bases and J by 3 bases, with 4 bases between the two germline ends.

The CDR3 sequence is CASSYGERALYEQYF. The CDR3 DNA is TGTGCCAGCAGTTACGGGGAGAGGGCCCTCTACGAGCAGTACTTC. The V and J genes are TRBV6-2 or TRBV6-3 and TRBJ2-7; a weak D match, TRBD2 (5 bases). Germline V gives CDR1 MNHEY, CDR2 SVGEGT. This CDR3 has 15 amino acids. V lost 2 bases to trimming and J lost 3 bases, with 14 bases between them.

The genes are TRBV3-1 (or the pseudogene TRBV3-2) and TRBJ1-1, with a possible D match to TRBD1 (6 bases). Germline values: CDR1 LGHDT, CDR2 YNNKEL (reference sequence). V was trimmed by 7 bases and J by 1 base, leaving 13 bases between them. The CDR3 length is 14 residues. CDR3 region: CASNLGQSNTEAFF. In DNA form, the CDR3 reads TGTGCCAGCAACCTCGGACAGTCGAACACTGAAGCTTTCTTT.

The genes are TRBV7-9 and TRBJ2-1, with 11 nucleotides matching TRBD2. Germline loops: CDR1 SEHNR, CDR2 FQNEAQ (reference sequence). The CDR3 consists of 15 residues. Trimming at V came to 1 base and at J to 4 bases, leaving 0 bases not matched to a gene. CDR3 DNA sequence: TGTGCCAGCAGCTTAGGGACTAGCGGGTACAATGAGCAGTTCTTC. It yields the protein CASSLGTSGYNEQFF. The full variable domain, in which reference TRBV7-9 and TRBJ2-1 provide the parts outside the CDR3, is DTGVSQNPRHKITKRGQNVTFRCDPISEHNRLYWYRQTLGQGPEFLTYFQNEAQLEKSRLLSDRFSAERPKGSFSTLEIQRTEQGDSAMYLCASSLGTSGYNEQFFGPGTRLTVL.

This clone was observed once. This sequence joins TRBV11-1 and TRBJ2-3; weak D call: TRBD2 (6 bases). The ends were cut back, 3 bases at V and 7 bases at J, with 14 bases in the middle. The CDR3 is 14 residues long. CDR1 and CDR2 from the germline V gene are SGHAT and FQDESV (reference sequence). This CDR3 reads CASSLGLAPYTQYF. CDR3 DNA: TGTGCCAGCAGCTTGGGGCTAGCGCCTTATACGCAGTATTTT.

The V and J genes are TRBV18 and TRBJ1-2; tentatively, D is TRBD1 (6 bases). The CDR3 has 13 amino acids. The V end was cut by 6 bases, the J end by 7 bases, with 15 bases between. Per the germline V gene, CDR1 is KGHSH and CDR2 is LQKENI. The CDR3 loop is CASSRDTQSGYTF. CDR3 sequence (DNA): TGTGCCAGCTCCCGGGACACACAAAGTGGCTACACCTTC.

By proportion, this clone is large. V gene TRBV28 combines with J gene TRBJ2-7; 11 nucleotides match TRBD2. CDR1 and CDR2 (germline): MDHEN, SYDVKM. This CDR3 comprises 19 residues. With V trimmed by 3 bases and J by 0 bases, 13 bases remained unmatched. Here the CDR3 reads CASSFGTSGEKSPSYEQYF. Written as DNA, the CDR3 is TGTGCCAGCAGTTTTGGGACTAGCGGAGAAAAAAGCCCCTCCTACGAGCAGTACTTC.

The chain couples TRBV11-3 to TRBJ1-1; 7 bases are shared with TRBD1. Germline CDR1 SGHNT, CDR2 YENEEA. The CDR3 contains 16 residues. The ends lost 6 bases at V and 7 bases at J; junction bases unmatched: 17. The DNA for the CDR3 is TGTGCCAGCAGTCCTTATGGGGTAGGGGGCGTAGGTGAAGCTTTCTTT. Translated: CASSPYGVGGVGEAFF.

J is TRBJ1-2 and V is TRBV29-1; 7 bases are shared with TRBD1. The V gene's germline CDR1 is SQVTM and CDR2 ANQGSEA. After removal of 8 bases from V and 4 bases from J, the junction contained 4 bases not matched to a gene. CDR3 length: 11 residues. CDR3: CSTWDSYGYTF. CDR3 sequence (DNA): TGCAGCACATGGGACAGCTATGGCTACACCTTC.

V is TRBV30 and J is TRBJ1-1; D is uncertain. Germline V CDR1 and CDR2: GTSNPN, SVGIG (reference sequence). The CDR3 totals 14 residues. V was trimmed by 4 bases and J by 0 bases, leaving 12 bases between them. The CDR3 sequence is CAWILGEVNTEAFF. The CDR3 DNA reads as TGTGCCTGGATCCTCGGGGAGGTGAACACTGAAGCTTTCTTT.

The genes are TRBV2 and TRBJ2-2; D perhaps matches TRBD2 (6 bases). Per the germline V gene, CDR1 is SNHLY and CDR2 is FYNNEI. The CDR3 is 14 amino acids. V dropped 6 bases and J dropped 6 bases, with 14 bases sitting between them. The CDR3 loop is CASRAAGWSGELFF. The DNA for the CDR3 is TGTGCCAGCAGGGCGGCGGGATGGTCCGGGGAGCTGTTTTTT.

The gene calls are TRBV28 and TRBJ2-1; the D gene is possibly TRBD2 (6 bases). Germline V lookup: CDR1 MDHEN, CDR2 SYDVKM. The CDR3 is 14 amino acids. V was cut by 2 bases and J by 5 bases, with 10 bases left in between. CDR3 sequence (DNA): TGTGCCAGCAGTTTAGGCGGGGCAAACAATGAGCAGTTCTTC. It translates to CASSLGGANNEQFF. The full variable domain, completed using reference TRBV28 and TRBJ2-1, is DVKVTQSSRYLVKRTGEKVFLECVQDMDHENMFWYRQDPGLGLRLIYFSYDVKMKEKGDIPEGYSVSREKKERFSLILESASTNQTSMYLCASSLGGANNEQFFGPGTRLTVL.

V is TRBV7-8 and J is TRBJ2-2; 8 nucleotides match TRBD1. V shed 7 bases, J shed 4 bases, and the junction held 2 bases outside the gene matches. The CDR3 runs 13 residues. The germline gives CDR1 SGHVS, CDR2 FQNEAQ. The CDR3 is CASTTGGTGELFF. The CDR3 coding sequence is TGTGCCAGCACTACAGGGGGCACCGGGGAGCTGTTTTTT.

The rearrangement joins TRBV10-3 to TRBJ2-7, with TRBD1 matching 7 bases. V trimming: 3 bases; J trimming: 2 bases; junction bases outside the gene matches: 4. CDR3 length: 14 residues. Germline CDR1 reads ENHRY; CDR2 reads SYGVKD. CDR3 nucleotides: TGTGCCATCAGTGACGACAGGGCGGCCTACGAGCAGTACTTC. Protein product: CAISDDRAAYEQYF.

This chain uses TRBV6-5 with TRBJ2-5, with TRBD2 matching over 8 bases. The junction had 8 bases not matched to a gene; V was cut back by 4 bases and J by 4 bases. CDR1 is MNHEY and CDR2 is SVGAGI in the germline V gene. CDR3 size: 15 residues. As DNA, the CDR3 is TGTGCCAGCAGTTCCTCCGGGGGGGTGGCAGAGACCCAGTACTTC. Encoded protein: CASSSSGGVAETQYF.